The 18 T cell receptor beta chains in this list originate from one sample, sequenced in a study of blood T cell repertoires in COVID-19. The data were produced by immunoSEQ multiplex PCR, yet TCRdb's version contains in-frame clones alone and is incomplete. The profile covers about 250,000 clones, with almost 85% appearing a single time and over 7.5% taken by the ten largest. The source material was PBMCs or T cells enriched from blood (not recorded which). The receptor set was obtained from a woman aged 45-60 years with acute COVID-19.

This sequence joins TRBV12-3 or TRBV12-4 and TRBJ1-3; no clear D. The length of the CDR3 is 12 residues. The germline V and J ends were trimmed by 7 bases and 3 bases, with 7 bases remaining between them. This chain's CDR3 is CASTPIGNTIYF. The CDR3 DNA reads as TGTGCCAGCACCCCCATTGGAAACACCATATATTTT.

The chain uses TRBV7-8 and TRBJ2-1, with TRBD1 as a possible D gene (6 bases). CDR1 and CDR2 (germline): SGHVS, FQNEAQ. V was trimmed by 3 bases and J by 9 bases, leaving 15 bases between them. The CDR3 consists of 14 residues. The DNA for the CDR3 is TGTGCCAGCAGCTTTAGTCAACAGGGCGGTGAGCAGTTCTTC. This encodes CASSFSQQGGEQFF.

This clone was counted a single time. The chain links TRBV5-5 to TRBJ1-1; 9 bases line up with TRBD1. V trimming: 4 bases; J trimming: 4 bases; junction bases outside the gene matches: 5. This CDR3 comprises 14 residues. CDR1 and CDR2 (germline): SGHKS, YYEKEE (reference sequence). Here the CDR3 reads CASSVGQGGTEAFF. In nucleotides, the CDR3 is TGTGCCAGCAGCGTGGGACAGGGAGGCACTGAAGCTTTCTTT.

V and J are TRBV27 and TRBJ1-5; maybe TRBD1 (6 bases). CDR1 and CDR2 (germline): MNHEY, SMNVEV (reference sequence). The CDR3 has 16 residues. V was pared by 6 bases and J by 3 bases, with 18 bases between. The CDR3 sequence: CASRTGQGWINQPQHF. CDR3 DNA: TGTGCCAGCAGGACGGGCCAGGGGTGGATCAATCAGCCCCAGCATTTT.

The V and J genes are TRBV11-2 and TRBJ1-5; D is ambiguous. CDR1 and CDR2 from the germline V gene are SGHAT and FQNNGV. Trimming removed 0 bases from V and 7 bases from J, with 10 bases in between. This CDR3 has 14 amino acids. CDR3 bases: TGTGCCAGCAGCTTAGAGCGGTCTGGACAGCCCCAGCATTTT. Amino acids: CASSLERSGQPQHF.

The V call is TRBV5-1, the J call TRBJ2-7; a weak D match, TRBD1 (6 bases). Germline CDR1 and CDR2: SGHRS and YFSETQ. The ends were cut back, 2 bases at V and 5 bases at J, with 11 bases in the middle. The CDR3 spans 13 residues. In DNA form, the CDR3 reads TGCGCCAGCAGCTTTCAGGGGATACACGAGCAGTACTTC. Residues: CASSFQGIHEQYF.

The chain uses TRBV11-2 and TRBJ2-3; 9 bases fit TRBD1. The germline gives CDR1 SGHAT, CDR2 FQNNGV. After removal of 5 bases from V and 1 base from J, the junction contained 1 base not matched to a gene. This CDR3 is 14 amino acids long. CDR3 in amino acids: CASSRDRGTDTQYF. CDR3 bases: TGTGCCAGCAGCCGGGACAGGGGCACAGATACGCAGTATTTT.

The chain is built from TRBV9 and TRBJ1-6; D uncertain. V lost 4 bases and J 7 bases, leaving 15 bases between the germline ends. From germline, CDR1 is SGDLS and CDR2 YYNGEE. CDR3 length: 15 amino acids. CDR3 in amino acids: CASSPQTTGNSPLHF. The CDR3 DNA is TGTGCCAGCAGCCCCCAGACGACGGGGAATTCACCCCTCCACTTT.

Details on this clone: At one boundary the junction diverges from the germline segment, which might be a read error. CDR3 DNA sequence: TGTGCCAGCAGCTTAGCAAGCCAGGGAAACAATCAGCCCCGGCATTTT. Its translation is CASSLASQGNNQPRHF. The rearrangement links TRBV7-9 to TRBJ1-5; D might be TRBD1 (5 bases). CDR3 length: 16 amino acids. Per the germline V gene, CDR1 is SEHNR and CDR2 is FQNEAQ (reference sequence). Full variable domain (rest looked up from reference TRBV7-9 and TRBJ1-5): DTGVSQNPRHKITKRGQNVTFRCDPISEHNRLYWYRQTLGQGPEFLTYFQNEAQLEKSRLLSDRFSAERPKGSFSTLEIQRTEQGDSAMYLCASSLASQGNNQPRHFGDGTRLSIL.

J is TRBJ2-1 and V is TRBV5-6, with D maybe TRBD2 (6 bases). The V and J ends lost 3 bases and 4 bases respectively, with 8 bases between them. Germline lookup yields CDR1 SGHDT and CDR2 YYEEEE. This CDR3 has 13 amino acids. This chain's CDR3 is CASSWDWYNEQFF. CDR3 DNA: TGTGCCAGCAGCTGGGACTGGTACAATGAGCAGTTCTTC.

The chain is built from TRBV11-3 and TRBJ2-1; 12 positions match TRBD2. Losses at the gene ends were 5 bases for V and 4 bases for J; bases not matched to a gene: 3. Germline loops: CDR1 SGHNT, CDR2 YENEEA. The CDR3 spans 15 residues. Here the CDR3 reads CASSALAGGYNEQFF. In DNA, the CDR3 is TGTGCCAGCAGCGCACTAGCGGGAGGTTACAATGAGCAGTTCTTC.

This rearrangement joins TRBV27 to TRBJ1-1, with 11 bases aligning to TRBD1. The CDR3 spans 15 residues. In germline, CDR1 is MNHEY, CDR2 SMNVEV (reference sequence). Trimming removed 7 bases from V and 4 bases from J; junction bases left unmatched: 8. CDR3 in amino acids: CASKRSGTGGTEAFF. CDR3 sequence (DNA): TGTGCCAGCAAACGCTCCGGGACAGGGGGCACTGAAGCTTTCTTT.

The CDR3 nucleotides are TGTGCCAGCAGTGAAGCGCGAGGACAGGGAGACGCTTTCTTT. Protein: CASSEARGQGDAFF. The chain combines TRBV2 with TRBJ1-1; 8 positions agree with TRBD1. In germline, CDR1 is SNHLY, CDR2 FYNNEI. The J segment lost 11 bases and the V segment lost 0 bases, leaving 8 bases of the junction unmatched. There are 14 residues in the CDR3.

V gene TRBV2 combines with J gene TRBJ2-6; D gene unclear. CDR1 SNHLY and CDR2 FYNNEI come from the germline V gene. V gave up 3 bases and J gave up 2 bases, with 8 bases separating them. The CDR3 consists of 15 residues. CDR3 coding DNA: TGTGCCAGCAGTGAGTCTGGCCCTGGGGCCAACGTCCTGACTTTC. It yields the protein CASSESGPGANVLTF.

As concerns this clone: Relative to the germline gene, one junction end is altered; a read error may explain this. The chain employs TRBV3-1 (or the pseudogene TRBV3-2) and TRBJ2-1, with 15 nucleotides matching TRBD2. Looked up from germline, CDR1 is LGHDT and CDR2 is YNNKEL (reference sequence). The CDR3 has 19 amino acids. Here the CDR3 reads CASSQRTSGGARYYSEQFF. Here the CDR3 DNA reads TGTGCCAGCAGCCAGAGGACTAGCGGGGGGGCCAGGTATTACAGTGAGCAGTTCTTC.

CDR3 region: CASSPYGTGSYEQYF. In DNA form, the CDR3 reads TGTGCCAGCAGCCCGTACGGGACAGGGTCCTACGAGCAGTACTTC. The genes are TRBV5-4 and TRBJ2-7; TRBD1 aligns across 9 bases. The CDR3 runs to 15 residues. V lost 4 bases, J lost 1 base, and 6 bases stayed unmatched. Germline CDR1 reads SGHNT; CDR2 reads YYREEE (reference sequence).

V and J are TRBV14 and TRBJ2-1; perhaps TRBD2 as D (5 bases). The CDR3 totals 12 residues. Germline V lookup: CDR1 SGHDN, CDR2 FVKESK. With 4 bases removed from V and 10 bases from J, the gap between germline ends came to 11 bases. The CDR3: CASSLRGKEQFF. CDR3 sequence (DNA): TGTGCCAGCAGCCTTAGAGGGAAGGAGCAGTTCTTC.

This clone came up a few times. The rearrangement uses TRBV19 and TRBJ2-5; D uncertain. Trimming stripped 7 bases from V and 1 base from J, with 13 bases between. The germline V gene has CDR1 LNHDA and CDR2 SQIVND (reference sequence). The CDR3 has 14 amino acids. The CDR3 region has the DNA TGTGCCAGTATGGAACACAGCCTCCAAGAGACCCAGTACTTC. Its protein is CASMEHSLQETQYF.